The 26 T cell receptor beta chains listed next were all sequenced from one sample in a study of chemoradiotherapy in HPV16-positive cancers. Some clones are missing from TCRdb's copy, which holds only in-frame ones; the method was immunoSEQ multiplex PCR. The sample includes about 34,000 clones, around 92% of them seen just once. This specimen consisted of blood, obtained from a patient who underwent chemoradiotherapy. Every receptor here comes from a human donor with HPV-associated anogenital cancer.

The chain uses TRBV5-6 and TRBJ1-2; weak D call: TRBD1 (5 bases). CDR1 is SGHDT, CDR2 YYEEEE, per germline. This CDR3 contains 16 residues. Trimming cost V 3 bases and J 0 bases, with 15 bases left between them. CDR3 residues: CASSSNPGASNYGYTF. The CDR3 nucleotides read TGTGCCAGCAGCTCGAATCCCGGGGCTTCTAACTATGGCTACACCTTC. The variable domain in full, with the rest retrieved from reference TRBV5-6 and TRBJ1-2, is DAGVTQSPTHLIKTRGQQVTLRCSPKSGHDTVSWYQQALGQGPQFIFQYYEEEERQRGNFPDRFSGHQFPNYSSELNVNALLLGDSALYLCASSSNPGASNYGYTFGSGTRLTVV.

The J gene is TRBJ1-1, the V gene TRBV29-1; possibly TRBD1 for D (6 bases). The CDR3 runs 13 residues. Germline V gene data show CDR1 as SQVTM and CDR2 as ANQGSEA. Deletions cut 3 bases from V and 1 base from J, with 9 bases between. The CDR3 DNA reads as TGCAGCGTTGACAGGGGTGGGAACACTGAAGCTTTCTTT. This encodes CSVDRGGNTEAFF.

The CDR3 DNA is TGTGCCAGCAGTTTACTAACAGGGGGCTCAGTTCAGCCCCAGCATTTT. This gives the protein CASSLLTGGSVQPQHF. This chain connects TRBV14 to TRBJ1-5, with 9 bases lining up with TRBD1. The CDR3 is made up of 16 amino acids. V was pared by 6 bases and J by 6 bases, with 12 bases of the junction left unmatched. CDR1 SGHDN and CDR2 FVKESK come from the germline V gene.

The V call is TRBV27, the J call TRBJ2-5; D might be TRBD2 (5 bases). The V and J ends lost 5 bases and 4 bases respectively, with 17 bases between them. CDR3 length: 15 residues. Germline V gene sequence: CDR1 MNHEY, CDR2 SMNVEV (reference sequence). CDR3 loop: CASSPTFRGRETQYF. CDR3 DNA: TGTGCCAGCAGTCCCACCTTCCGGGGTCGAGAGACCCAGTACTTC.

The count of this clone is one. The V call is TRBV15, the J call TRBJ1-5; no definite D call. Germline V gene data show CDR1 as LNHNV and CDR2 as YYDKDF (reference sequence). V was clipped by 3 bases and J by 4 bases, with 13 bases between them. The length of the CDR3 is 15 residues. CDR3 region: CATSSGPLNNQPQHF. The CDR3, as DNA: TGTGCCACCAGCAGTGGACCTCTAAATAATCAGCCCCAGCATTTT.

The chain carries TRBV11-2 and TRBJ2-2; D call uncertain. Between the trimmed V and J ends, which lost 0 bases and 1 base, there was a span of 9 bases. This CDR3 comprises 16 residues. Per the germline V gene, CDR1 is SGHAT and CDR2 is FQNNGV. The CDR3 DNA is TGTGCCAGCAGCTTAGATCTGGGTCAGAACACCGGGGAGCTGTTTTTT. Its protein is CASSLDLGQNTGELFF.

The rearrangement links TRBV5-1 to TRBJ1-1; D not certain. Trimming left V 0 bases short and J 2 bases short, with 5 bases between. Germline V lookup: CDR1 SGHRS, CDR2 YFSETQ. This CDR3 region has 13 residues. The CDR3 bases are TGCGCCAGCAGCTTGGTCCCAAACACTGAAGCTTTCTTT. The encoded protein is CASSLVPNTEAFF.

The chain links TRBV4-1 to TRBJ1-2; possible D gene TRBD1, 6 bases. Germline V gene sequence: CDR1 MGHRA, CDR2 YSYEKL. The V and J ends lost 5 bases and 3 bases respectively, with 16 bases between them. This CDR3 contains 15 residues. DNA of the CDR3: TGCGCCAGCAGCAAAGGCGGATCAGGGGACTATGGCTACACCTTC. Its protein is CASSKGGSGDYGYTF.

The chain has TRBV4-2 and TRBJ2-7; D perhaps matches TRBD2 (5 bases). V lost 0 bases, J lost 6 bases, and 9 bases lay in between. Germline assignment: CDR1 LGHNA and CDR2 YNFKEQ. The CDR3 runs to 13 residues. CDR3 sequence reads: CASSQDKSGEQYF. The CDR3 DNA is TGTGCCAGCAGCCAAGATAAAAGCGGCGAGCAGTACTTC.

V and J are TRBV25-1 and TRBJ1-6, with 9 bases lining up with TRBD1. The trim removed 8 bases at V and 9 bases at J, leaving 5 bases unmatched. This CDR3 contains 13 residues. The germline gives CDR1 MGHDK, CDR2 SYGVNS. The CDR3 DNA sequence: TGTGCCAGCGAGGGACAGGGTAGTTCACCCCTCCACTTT. It is translated as CASEGQGSSPLHF.

J is TRBJ2-3 and V is TRBV7-2; 8 bases match TRBD2. V was pared by 2 bases and J by 4 bases, with 5 bases of the junction left unmatched. Germline CDR1 and CDR2: SGHTA and FQGNSA. The CDR3 covers 15 residues. The CDR3 DNA reads TGTGCCAGCAGCTTATCGGGGGGGGGCGCAGATACGCAGTATTTT. Protein product: CASSLSGGGADTQYF.

The genes are TRBV5-1 and TRBJ2-5; 13 bases are shared with TRBD2. The CDR3 consists of 14 residues. Germline loops: CDR1 SGHRS, CDR2 YFSETQ. V lost 3 bases and J lost 13; bases outside the gene matches: 9. The chain's CDR3 is CASSSGLAGRLWYF. CDR3 bases: TGCGCCAGCAGCTCGGGACTAGCGGGGCGCCTTTGGTACTTC.

This rearrangement joins TRBV2 to TRBJ2-7; D might be TRBD2 (5 bases). Deletions cut 10 bases from V and 3 bases from J, with 13 bases between. Germline V gene data show CDR1 as SNHLY and CDR2 as FYNNEI. The CDR3 runs to 12 residues. CDR3 loop: CAIALVYYEQYF. CDR3 DNA sequence: TGTGCCATCGCACTAGTGTACTACGAGCAGTACTTC. Combining the CDR3 with reference TRBV2 and TRBJ2-7 gives the whole variable domain EPEVTQTPSHQVTQMGQEVILRCVPISNHLYFYWYRQILGQKVEFLVSFYNNEISEKSEIFDDQFSVERPDGSNFTLKIRSTKLEDSAMYFCAIALVYYEQYFGPGTRLTVT.

The chain employs TRBV28 and TRBJ1-5; 9 bases match TRBD1. The CDR3 runs to 17 residues. The germline CDR1 and CDR2 sequences are MDHEN and SYDVKM. Trimming took 3 bases from V and 6 from J; bases not matched to a gene: 12. CDR3 loop: CASSLGGGQGISQPQHF. CDR3 nucleotide sequence: TGTGCCAGCAGTTTGGGGGGCGGACAGGGGATTTCTCAGCCCCAGCATTTT.

The sample holds one count of this clone. V gene TRBV5-1 combines with J gene TRBJ1-1, with a possible D match to TRBD1 (5 bases). There are 16 residues in the CDR3. Germline CDR1 and CDR2: SGHRS and YFSETQ. V was pared by 4 bases and J by 1 base, with 17 bases between. Here the CDR3 DNA reads TGCGCCAGCAGCCACCTACCGGGTGGGGGGAACACTGAAGCTTTCTTT. This codes for CASSHLPGGGNTEAFF.

The V and J genes are TRBV18 and TRBJ1-5; possibly TRBD1 for D (6 bases). The CDR3 has 15 residues. Trimming pared 2 bases from V and 3 bases from J, leaving 11 bases between. From germline, CDR1 is KGHSH and CDR2 LQKENI. The CDR3 DNA reads as TGTGCCAGCTCACCAATACAGGGAAACAATCAGCCCCAGCATTTT. It codes for CASSPIQGNNQPQHF.

The chain joins TRBV5-1 to TRBJ1-1; D gene uncertain. V was shortened by 7 bases and J by 1 base, with 14 bases between the two germline ends. The CDR3 covers 14 residues. Germline lookup yields CDR1 SGHRS and CDR2 YFSETQ. CDR3 nucleotide sequence: TGCGCCAGCGGCGGTAGGCCAGGGAACACTGAAGCTTTCTTT. Encoded protein: CASGGRPGNTEAFF.

The chain couples TRBV27 to TRBJ1-6; D may be TRBD1 (5 bases). V shed 3 bases and J shed 0 bases, with 12 bases lying between them. The CDR3 has 17 residues. Germline-derived CDR1 and CDR2 are MNHEY and SMNVEV (reference sequence). CDR3 nucleotides: TGTGCCAGCAGTTTTGAGGGGCCCCACTCCTATAATTCACCCCTCCACTTT. As protein: CASSFEGPHSYNSPLHF.

The genes are TRBV7-2 and TRBJ2-3; 11 bases map to TRBD2. V shed 6 bases, J shed 2 bases, and the junction held 4 bases outside the gene matches. Germline-derived CDR1 and CDR2 are SGHTA and FQGNSA. CDR3 length: 15 residues. CDR3 DNA: TGTGCCAGCAGACCTAGCGGGGGGCCCACAGATACGCAGTATTTT. Translation: CASRPSGGPTDTQYF.

The V gene is TRBV5-6, the J gene TRBJ1-5, with D perhaps matching TRBD1 (5 bases). Trimming took 3 bases from V and 1 from J, leaving 14 bases between them. CDR3 length: 16 amino acids. The germline V gene has CDR1 SGHDT and CDR2 YYEEEE. CDR3 residues: CASSSRARASNQPQHF. The CDR3 DNA is TGTGCCAGCAGCTCCCGGGCCAGGGCGAGCAATCAGCCCCAGCATTTT.

The rearrangement links TRBV19 to TRBJ2-1; D gene uncertain. The CDR3 sequence is 11 residues long. V was pared by 7 bases and J by 4 bases, with 5 bases between. Germline CDR1 and CDR2: LNHDA and SQIVND (reference sequence). CDR3 nucleotide sequence: TGTGCCAGTATTCAGTACAATGAGCAGTTCTTC. Protein sequence: CASIQYNEQFF.

This chain uses TRBV5-1 with TRBJ2-5, with TRBD1 matching over 7 bases. Per germline, CDR1 SGHRS and CDR2 YFSETQ. The CDR3 extends over 17 amino acids. Trimming removed 3 bases from V and 0 bases from J; junction bases left unmatched: 11. DNA for the CDR3: TGCGCCAGCAGCTATGGGGAGACAGGGTGGTACCAAGAGACCCAGTACTTC. Encoded protein: CASSYGETGWYQETQYF.

This CDR3 is CASTRDSRPLSSYNEQFF. In DNA, the CDR3 is TGCGCCAGCACGCGAGACAGTCGGCCTTTGAGCTCCTACAATGAGCAGTTCTTC. V gene TRBV5-1 combines with J gene TRBJ2-1; D perhaps matches TRBD1 (5 bases). The CDR3 consists of 18 residues. V was cut by 6 bases and J by 0 bases, with 22 bases left in between. Germline V gene sequence: CDR1 SGHRS, CDR2 YFSETQ.

The CDR3 region is CASSRLSTGGHEQYF. The CDR3 nucleotides are TGCGCCAGCAGCCGTTTATCGACGGGGGGACACGAGCAGTACTTC. This sequence joins TRBV5-1 and TRBJ2-5; 7 positions match TRBD2. The J call is in doubt because the DNA end fits TRBJ2-7 better. Germline V CDR1 and CDR2: SGHRS, YFSETQ. CDR3 length: 15 amino acids.

J is TRBJ1-2 and V is TRBV18; 9 bases are a match to TRBD1. This CDR3 has 14 amino acids. The trim removed 6 bases at V and 8 bases at J, leaving 10 bases unmatched. Germline V lookup: CDR1 KGHSH, CDR2 LQKENI. The CDR3 DNA is TGTGCCAGCTCGCGACCGGGACAGGGAGGCGGCTACACCTTC. Amino acid sequence: CASSRPGQGGGYTF.

The J gene is TRBJ1-1, the V gene TRBV5-1, with D hard to call. This CDR3 has 15 residues. The germline V gene encodes CDR1 SGHRS and CDR2 YFSETQ. Trimming stripped 4 bases from V and 2 bases from J, with 15 bases between. The CDR3 reads CASSPGRNINTEAFF. The CDR3 DNA follows: TGCGCCAGCAGCCCGGGGAGAAACATAAACACTGAAGCTTTCTTT.